This T cell receptor (beta chain) was captured in a study of T cells in Graves' hyperthyroidism and ophthalmopathy. Background on the study: Prior to any treatment, at the point of initial diagnosis, peripheral blood was collected.

TCR beta CDR3 regions were amplified from RNA transcripts. The TCR CDR3 first-round RT-PCR relied on the HTBI primer set. MiXCR was run by TCRdb on the multiplex PCR reads, yielding one entry per CDR3 protein. This table holds about 610,000 distinct CDR3 sequences, about 14% found once. Study-level points and caveats: The blood repertoire included most of the expanded thyroid clonotypes above 0.001.

This clonotype was observed many times. Its specificity is not known. Exclusion followed for patients with uncontrolled infection, other autoimmune disease, pregnancy or lactation. Clinicians diagnosed patients from clinical symptoms, serum thyroxine and TRAb, thyroid ultrasound and orbital computed tomography. This clonotype was obtained from a middle-aged woman with Graves' ophthalmopathy. Material: blood.

DNA of the CDR3: TGTGCCAGCAGCCCGGGACTAGCGGGAGACAATGAGCAGTTCTTC. Translation gives CASSPGLAGDNEQFF. V is TRBV2 and J is TRBJ2-1, with 14 bases that match TRBD2. V trimming: 6 bases; J trimming: 5 bases; junction bases outside the gene matches: 3. CDR1 and CDR2 (germline): SNHLY, FYNNEI. The CDR3 totals 15 residues. The variable domain in full, with the rest retrieved from reference TRBV2 and TRBJ2-1, is EPEVTQTPSHQVTQMGQEVILRCVPISNHLYFYWYRQILGQKVEFLVSFYNNEISEKSEIFDDQFSVERPDGSNFTLKIRSTKLEDSAMYFCASSPGLAGDNEQFFGPGTRLTVL.